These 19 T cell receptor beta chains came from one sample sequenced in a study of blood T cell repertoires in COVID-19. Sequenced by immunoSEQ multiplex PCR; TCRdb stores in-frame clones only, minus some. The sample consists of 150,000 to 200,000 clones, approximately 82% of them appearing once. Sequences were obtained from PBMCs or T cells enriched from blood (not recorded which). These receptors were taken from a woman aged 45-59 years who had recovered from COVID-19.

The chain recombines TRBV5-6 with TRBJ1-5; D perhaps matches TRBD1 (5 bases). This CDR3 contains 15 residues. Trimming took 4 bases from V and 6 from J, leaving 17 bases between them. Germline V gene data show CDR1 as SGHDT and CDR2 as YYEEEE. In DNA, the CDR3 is TGTGCCAGCAGCGTCGGTAGGGGTTCGACTCAGCCCCAGCATTTT. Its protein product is CASSVGRGSTQPQHF.

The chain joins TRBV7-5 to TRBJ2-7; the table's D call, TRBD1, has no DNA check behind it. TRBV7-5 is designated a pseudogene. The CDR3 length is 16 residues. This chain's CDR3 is CARSMCRVPPSYEQYV. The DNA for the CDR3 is TGTGCCAGAAGCATGTGCAGGGTGCCCCCCTCCTACGAGCAGTACGTC.

This chain's CDR3 is CASVLQGTYGYTF. The CDR3 DNA sequence: TGTGCCAGCGTACTCCAGGGAACCTATGGCTACACCTTC. The chain recombines TRBV2 with TRBJ1-2, with D perhaps TRBD1 (5 bases). Germline values: CDR1 SNHLY, CDR2 FYNNEI. Trimming removed 8 bases at V and 4 bases at J, with 14 bases between. The CDR3 is made up of 13 amino acids.

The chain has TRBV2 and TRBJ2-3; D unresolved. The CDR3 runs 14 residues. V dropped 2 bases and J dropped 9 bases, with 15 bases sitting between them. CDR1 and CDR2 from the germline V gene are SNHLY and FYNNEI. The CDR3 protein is CASSETFGRSTQYF. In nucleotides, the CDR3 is TGTGCCAGCAGTGAAACTTTTGGCAGGTCGACGCAGTATTTT.

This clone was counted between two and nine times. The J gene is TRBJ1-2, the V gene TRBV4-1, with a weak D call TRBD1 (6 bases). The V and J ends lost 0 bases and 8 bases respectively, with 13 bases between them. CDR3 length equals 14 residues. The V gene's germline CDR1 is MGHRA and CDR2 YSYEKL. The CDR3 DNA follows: TGCGCCAGCAGCCAAGATTGGGGGGGGCTCGGCTACACCTTC. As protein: CASSQDWGGLGYTF.

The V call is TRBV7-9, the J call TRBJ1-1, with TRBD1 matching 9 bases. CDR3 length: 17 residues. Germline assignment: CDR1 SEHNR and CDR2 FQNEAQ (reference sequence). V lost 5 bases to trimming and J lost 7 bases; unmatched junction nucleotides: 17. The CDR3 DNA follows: TGTGCCAGCAGCCAACCCTACCCGACAGGGGGAGTGTATGAAGCTTTCTTT. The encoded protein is CASSQPYPTGGVYEAFF.

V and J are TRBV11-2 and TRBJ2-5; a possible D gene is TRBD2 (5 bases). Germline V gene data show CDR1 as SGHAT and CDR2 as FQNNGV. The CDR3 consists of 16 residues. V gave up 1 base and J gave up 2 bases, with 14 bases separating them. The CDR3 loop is CASSLAPRSGQETQYF. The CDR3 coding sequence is TGTGCCAGCAGCTTAGCGCCTAGATCGGGGCAAGAGACCCAGTACTTC.

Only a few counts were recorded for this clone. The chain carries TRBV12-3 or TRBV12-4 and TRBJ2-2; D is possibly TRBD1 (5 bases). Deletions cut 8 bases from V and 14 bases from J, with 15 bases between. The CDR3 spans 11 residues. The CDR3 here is CASGYIQALFF. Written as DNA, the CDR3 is TGTGCCAGCGGCTATATACAGGCCCTGTTTTTT.

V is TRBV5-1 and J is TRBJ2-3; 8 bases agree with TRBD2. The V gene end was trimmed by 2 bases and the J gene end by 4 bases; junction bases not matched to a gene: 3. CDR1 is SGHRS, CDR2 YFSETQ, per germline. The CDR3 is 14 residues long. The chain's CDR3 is CASSFSGSSDTQYF. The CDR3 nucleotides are TGCGCCAGCAGCTTCAGCGGGAGTTCAGATACGCAGTATTTT.

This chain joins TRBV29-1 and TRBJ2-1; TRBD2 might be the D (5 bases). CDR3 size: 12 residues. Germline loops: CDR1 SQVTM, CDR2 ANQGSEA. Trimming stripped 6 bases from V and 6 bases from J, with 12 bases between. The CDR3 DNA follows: TGCAGCGTGCCGACTACATCCAATGAGCAGTTCTTC. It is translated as CSVPTTSNEQFF.

CDR3 loop: CATSDGTSGREEQFF. The CDR3 DNA reads as TGTGCCACCAGTGACGGGACTAGCGGGAGGGAGGAGCAGTTCTTC. The chain links TRBV24-1 to TRBJ2-1; 16 bases map to TRBD2. The CDR3 sequence is 15 residues long. The V segment lost 4 bases and the J segment 10 bases; nucleotides outside the gene matches: 3. Germline values: CDR1 KGHDR, CDR2 SFDVKD.

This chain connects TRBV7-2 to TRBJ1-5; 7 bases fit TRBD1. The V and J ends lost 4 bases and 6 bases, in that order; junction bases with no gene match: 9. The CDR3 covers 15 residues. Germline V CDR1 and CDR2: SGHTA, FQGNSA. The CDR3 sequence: CASSSPQGRGQPQHF. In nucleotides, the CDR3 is TGTGCCAGCAGCTCCCCACAGGGGAGAGGTCAGCCCCAGCATTTT. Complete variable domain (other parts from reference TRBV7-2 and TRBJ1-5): GAGVSQSPSNKVTEKGKDVELRCDPISGHTALYWYRQSLGQGLEFLIYFQGNSAPDKSGLPSDRFSAERTGGSVSTLTIQRTQQEDSAVYLCASSSPQGRGQPQHFGDGTRLSIL.

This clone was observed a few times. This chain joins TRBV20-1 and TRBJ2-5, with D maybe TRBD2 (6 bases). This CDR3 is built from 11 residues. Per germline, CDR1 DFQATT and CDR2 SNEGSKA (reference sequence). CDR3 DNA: TGCAGCGTTAGCGGATCGGGGACCCAGTACTTC. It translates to CSVSGSGTQYF.

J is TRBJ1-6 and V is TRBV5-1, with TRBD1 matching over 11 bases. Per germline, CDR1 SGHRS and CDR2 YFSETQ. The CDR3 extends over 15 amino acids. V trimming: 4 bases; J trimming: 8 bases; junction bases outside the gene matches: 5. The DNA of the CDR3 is TGCGCCAGCAGCCAGGGACAGGGGGACTATTCACCCCTCCACTTT. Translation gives CASSQGQGDYSPLHF.

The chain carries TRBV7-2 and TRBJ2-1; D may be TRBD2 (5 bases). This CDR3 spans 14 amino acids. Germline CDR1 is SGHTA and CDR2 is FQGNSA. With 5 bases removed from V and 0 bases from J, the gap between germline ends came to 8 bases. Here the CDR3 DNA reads TGTGCCAGCAGCGAGAGGGACTCCTACAATGAGCAGTTCTTC. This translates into CASSERDSYNEQFF.

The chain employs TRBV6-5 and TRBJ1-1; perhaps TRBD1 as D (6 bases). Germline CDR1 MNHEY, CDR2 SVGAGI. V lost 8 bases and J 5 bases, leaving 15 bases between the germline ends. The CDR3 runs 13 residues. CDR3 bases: TGTGCCAGCTATGACAGGTATGGAACTGAAGCTTTCTTT. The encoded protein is CASYDRYGTEAFF.

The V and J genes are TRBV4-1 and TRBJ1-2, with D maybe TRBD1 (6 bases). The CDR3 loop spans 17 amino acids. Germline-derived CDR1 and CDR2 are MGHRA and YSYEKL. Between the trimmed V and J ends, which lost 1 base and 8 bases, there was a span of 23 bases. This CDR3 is CASSQAQGRDLGIGYTF. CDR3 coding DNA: TGCGCCAGCAGCCAAGCACAGGGTCGAGATTTGGGGATCGGCTACACCTTC.

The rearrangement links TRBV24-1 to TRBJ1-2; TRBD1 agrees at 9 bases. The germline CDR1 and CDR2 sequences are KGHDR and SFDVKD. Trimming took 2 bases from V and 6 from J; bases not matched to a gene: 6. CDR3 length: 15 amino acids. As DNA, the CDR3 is TGTGCCACCAGTGATTCACAGGGGGCTGTGGATGGCTACACCTTC. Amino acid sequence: CATSDSQGAVDGYTF.

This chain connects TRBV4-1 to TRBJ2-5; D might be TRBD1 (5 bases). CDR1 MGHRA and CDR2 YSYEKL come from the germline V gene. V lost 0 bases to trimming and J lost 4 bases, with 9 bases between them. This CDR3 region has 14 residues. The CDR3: CASSQDGQGETQYF. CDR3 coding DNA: TGCGCCAGCAGCCAAGATGGGCAGGGAGAGACCCAGTACTTC.